A single T cell receptor beta chain is shown here with its context. This clone has only a few counts. The clone's antigen remains unknown. Nothing much larger sits one base from this clone, and base qualities are not available. The data stem from a study of PD-1 blockade in mismatch repair-deficient tumors (TCRdb year 2017). In the study overall: Between late 2013 and September 2016, 86 consecutive patients with over ten mismatch repair-deficient cancer types, all previously treated and progressing, were enrolled in the trial. Deep sequencing of TCR CDR3 regions was used to track tumor-associated T cell clones in peripheral blood of patients responding to PD-1 blockade. Study-wide findings and limitations: Clones residing in the tumor, which were often undetectable in blood before treatment, expanded quickly after pembrolizumab and then contracted, generally before radiologic responses.

CDR1 and CDR2, per the germline V gene, are SQVTM and ANQGSEA. V loses 6 bases, J loses 9 bases, and the germline ends lie 12 bases apart. The CDR3 numbers 11 residues from cysteine through phenylalanine. CDR3 DNA only is kept here, 33 bases in frame from base 1. Library prep was done by the immunoSEQ multiplex PCR assay. TCRdb retrieved this table from immuneACCESS and kept in-frame rearrangements only. Not all clones are present; in checked studies, unresolved V genes account for under half, and no reason is known for the remainder. A total of around 100,000 clones appear in this sample, over 65% of them only once. Jointly, the top ten make up less than 5.5% of the sample. Mismatch repair deficiency was established in every enrolled patient by polymerase chain reaction or immunohistochemistry. A few patients who responded to pembrolizumab therapy underwent TCR sequencing. In the phase II trial, pembrolizumab PD-1 blockade was tested prospectively in advanced mismatch repair-deficient cancers, no matter which tissue of origin the cancers came from. Serial peripheral blood T cell samples were collected before and at multiple times after starting PD-1 blockade. Blood sampling times were expressed in weeks after the first pembrolizumab dose.

Recombination joined TRBV29-1 with TRBJ2-1; TRBD1 is a possible D gene, resting on 5 matching bases. Sample: peripheral blood, taken about 60 weeks after starting pembrolizumab. The receptor comes from an adult with mismatch repair-deficient cancer. This receptor has the CDR3 CSVGDRSEQFF. In nucleotides, the sequence is TGCAGCGTCGGAGACAGATCTGAGCAGTTCTTC.